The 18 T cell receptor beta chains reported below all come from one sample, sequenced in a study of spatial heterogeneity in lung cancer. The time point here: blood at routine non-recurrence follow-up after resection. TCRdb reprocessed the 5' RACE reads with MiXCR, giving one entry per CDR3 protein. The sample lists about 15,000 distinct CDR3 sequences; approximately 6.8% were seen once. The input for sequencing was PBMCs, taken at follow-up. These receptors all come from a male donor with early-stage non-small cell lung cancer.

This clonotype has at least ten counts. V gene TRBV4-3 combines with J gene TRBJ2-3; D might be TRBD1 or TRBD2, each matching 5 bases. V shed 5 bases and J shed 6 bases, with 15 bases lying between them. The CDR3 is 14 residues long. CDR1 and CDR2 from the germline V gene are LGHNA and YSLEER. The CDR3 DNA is TGCGCCAGCAGCAAAGGGGCCAGGAGGGATACGCAGTATTTT. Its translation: CASSKGARRDTQYF.

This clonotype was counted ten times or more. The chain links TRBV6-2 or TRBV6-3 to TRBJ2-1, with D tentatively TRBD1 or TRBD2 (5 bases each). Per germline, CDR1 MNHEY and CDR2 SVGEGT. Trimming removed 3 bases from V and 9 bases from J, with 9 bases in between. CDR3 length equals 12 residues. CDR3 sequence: CASSYEGIEQFF. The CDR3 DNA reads TGTGCCAGCAGTTATGAGGGGATTGAGCAGTTCTTC.

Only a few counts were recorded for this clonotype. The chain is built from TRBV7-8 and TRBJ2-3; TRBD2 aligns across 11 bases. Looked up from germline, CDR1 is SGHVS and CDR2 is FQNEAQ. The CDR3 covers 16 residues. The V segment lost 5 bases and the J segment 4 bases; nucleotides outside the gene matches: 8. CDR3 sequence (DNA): TGTGCCAGCAGCCTCCTTCTAGCGGGAGGTCCAGATACGCAGTATTTT. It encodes CASSLLLAGGPDTQYF.

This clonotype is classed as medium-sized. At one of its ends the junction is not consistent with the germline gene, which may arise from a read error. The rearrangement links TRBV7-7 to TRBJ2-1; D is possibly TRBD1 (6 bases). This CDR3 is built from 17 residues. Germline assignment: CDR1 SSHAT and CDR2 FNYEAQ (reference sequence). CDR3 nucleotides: TGTGCTAGCAGCTTAGGGGGATTTAGCCCCCCCTACAATGAGCAGTTCTTC. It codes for CASSLGGFSPPYNEQFF.

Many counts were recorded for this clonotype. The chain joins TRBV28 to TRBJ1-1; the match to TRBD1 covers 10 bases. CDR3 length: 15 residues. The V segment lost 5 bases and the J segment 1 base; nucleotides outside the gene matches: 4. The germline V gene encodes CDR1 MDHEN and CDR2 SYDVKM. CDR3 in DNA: TGTGCCAGCAGTCCAGGGGACAGGGGGAACACTGAAGCTTTCTTT. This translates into CASSPGDRGNTEAFF.

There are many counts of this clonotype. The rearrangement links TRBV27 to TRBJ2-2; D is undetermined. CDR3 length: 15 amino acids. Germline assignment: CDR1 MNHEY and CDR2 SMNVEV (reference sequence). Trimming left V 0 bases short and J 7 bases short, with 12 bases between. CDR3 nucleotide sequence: TGTGCCAGCAGTTTATCCTTCTACTACGGCGGGGAGCTGTTTTTT. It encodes CASSLSFYYGGELFF.

In DNA form, the CDR3 reads TGTGCCACCAGACCGGGACAGGGTGATCTAGATACGCAGTATTTT. This translates into CATRPGQGDLDTQYF. V gene TRBV24-1 combines with J gene TRBJ2-3; 9 bases align to TRBD1. CDR3 length equals 15 residues. Germline V lookup: CDR1 KGHDR, CDR2 SFDVKD. V gave up 7 bases and J gave up 5 bases; unmatched junction bases: 9.

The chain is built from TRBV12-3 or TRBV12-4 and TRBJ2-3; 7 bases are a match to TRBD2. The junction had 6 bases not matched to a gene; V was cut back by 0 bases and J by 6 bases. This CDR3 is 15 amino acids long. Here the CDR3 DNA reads TGTGCCAGCAGTTTAGCGCCGGGACTAACCGATACGCAGTATTTT. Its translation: CASSLAPGLTDTQYF.

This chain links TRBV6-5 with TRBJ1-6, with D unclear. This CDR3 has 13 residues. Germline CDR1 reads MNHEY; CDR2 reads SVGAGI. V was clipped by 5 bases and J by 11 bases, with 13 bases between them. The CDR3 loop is CASSISTETPLHF. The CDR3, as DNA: TGTGCCAGCAGTATCAGCACGGAGACACCCCTCCACTTT.

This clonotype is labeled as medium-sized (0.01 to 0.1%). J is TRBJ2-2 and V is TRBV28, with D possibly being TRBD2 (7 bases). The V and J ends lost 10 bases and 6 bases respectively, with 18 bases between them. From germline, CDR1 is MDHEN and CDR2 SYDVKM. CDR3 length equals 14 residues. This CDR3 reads CATGGGGVAGELFF. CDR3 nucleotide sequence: TGTGCCACCGGAGGGGGGGGCGTCGCCGGGGAGCTGTTTTTT.

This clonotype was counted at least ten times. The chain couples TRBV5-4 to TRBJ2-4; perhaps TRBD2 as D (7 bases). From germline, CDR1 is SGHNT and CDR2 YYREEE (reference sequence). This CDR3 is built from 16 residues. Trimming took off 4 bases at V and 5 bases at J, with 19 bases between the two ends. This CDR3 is CASSRGAASQQNIQYF. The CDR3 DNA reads TGTGCCAGCAGCCGGGGGGCGGCTTCGCAGCAAAACATTCAGTACTTC.

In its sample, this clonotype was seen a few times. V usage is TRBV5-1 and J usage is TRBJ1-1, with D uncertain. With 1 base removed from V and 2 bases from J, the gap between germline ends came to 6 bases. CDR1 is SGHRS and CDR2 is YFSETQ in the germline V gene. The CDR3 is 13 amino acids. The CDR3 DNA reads TGCGCCAGCAGCTTGACACCAAACACTGAAGCTTTCTTT. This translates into CASSLTPNTEAFF.

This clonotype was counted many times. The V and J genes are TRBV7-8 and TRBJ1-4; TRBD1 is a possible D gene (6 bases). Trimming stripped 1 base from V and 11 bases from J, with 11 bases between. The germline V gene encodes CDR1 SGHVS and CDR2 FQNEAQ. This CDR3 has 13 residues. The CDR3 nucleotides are TGTGCCAGCAGCTTAGGGGACACTTCCAAACTGTTTTTT. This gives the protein CASSLGDTSKLFF.

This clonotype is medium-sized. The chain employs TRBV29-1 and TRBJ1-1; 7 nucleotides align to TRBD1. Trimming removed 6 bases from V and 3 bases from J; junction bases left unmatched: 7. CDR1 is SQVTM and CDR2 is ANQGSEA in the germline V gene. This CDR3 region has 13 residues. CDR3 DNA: TGCAGCGTCGAAAAGGGGGCGGACACTGAAGCTTTCTTT. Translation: CSVEKGADTEAFF. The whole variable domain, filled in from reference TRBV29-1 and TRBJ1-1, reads SAVISQKPSRDICQRGTSLTIQCQVDSQVTMMFWYRQQPGQSLTLIATANQGSEATYESGFVIDKFPISRPNLTFSTLTVSNMSPEDSSIYLCSVEKGADTEAFFGQGTRLTVV.

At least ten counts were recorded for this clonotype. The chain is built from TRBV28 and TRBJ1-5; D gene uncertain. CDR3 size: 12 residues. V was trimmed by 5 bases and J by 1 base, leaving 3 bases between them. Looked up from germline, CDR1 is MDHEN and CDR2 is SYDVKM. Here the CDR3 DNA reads TGTGCCAGCAGTGAAAGCAATCAGCCCCAGCATTTT. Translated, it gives CASSESNQPQHF. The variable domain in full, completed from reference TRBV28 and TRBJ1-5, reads DVKVTQSSRYLVKRTGEKVFLECVQDMDHENMFWYRQDPGLGLRLIYFSYDVKMKEKGDIPEGYSVSREKKERFSLILESASTNQTSMYLCASSESNQPQHFGDGTRLSIL.

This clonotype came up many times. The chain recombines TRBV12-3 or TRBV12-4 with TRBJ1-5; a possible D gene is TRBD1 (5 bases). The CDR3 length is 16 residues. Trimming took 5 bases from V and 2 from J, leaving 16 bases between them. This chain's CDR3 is CASSLWGGTGNQPQHF. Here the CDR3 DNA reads TGTGCCAGCAGTCTTTGGGGGGGTACTGGCAATCAGCCCCAGCATTTT.

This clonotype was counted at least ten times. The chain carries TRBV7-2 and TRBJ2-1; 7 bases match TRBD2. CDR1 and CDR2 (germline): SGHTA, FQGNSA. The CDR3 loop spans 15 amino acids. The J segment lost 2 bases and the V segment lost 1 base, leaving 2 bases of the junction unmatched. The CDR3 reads CASSLELATYNEQFF. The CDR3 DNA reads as TGTGCCAGCAGCTTAGAACTAGCGACCTACAATGAGCAGTTCTTC.

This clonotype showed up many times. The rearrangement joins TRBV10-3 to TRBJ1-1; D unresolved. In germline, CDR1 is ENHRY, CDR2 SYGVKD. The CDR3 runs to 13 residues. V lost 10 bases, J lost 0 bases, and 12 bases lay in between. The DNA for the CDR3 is TGTGCCACGAAGGCCGATCTGAACACTGAAGCTTTCTTT. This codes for CATKADLNTEAFF.